This TCR beta chain was sequenced for a study of human T cells and chemical hapten exposure. Study-level points and caveats: Counts of expanded TCRs at PT1 were positively correlated with patch test score.

Time point described: patch test 3, about 24 weeks after DPC sensitization. This sample's treatment: therapeutic diphenylcyclopropenone sensitization with weekly scalp DPC. Donors were 18 to 70-year-old alopecia patients suitable for DPC. This clonotype was picked up many times. Its target is not known. MiXCR, run by TCRdb on the RACE reads, gives a single entry per CDR3 protein. Among 95,000 to 150,000 distinct CDR3 sequences listed, approximately 11% were seen once. Per germline, CDR1 SGHDT and CDR2 YYEEEE. The length of the CDR3 is 13 residues. Trimming removed 5 bases from V and 9 bases from J; junction bases left unmatched: 10.

The receptor's source is a woman aged 45-65 years with alopecia areata. Some clones in this sample may be carry-over from other donors' samples. Source: whole blood, taken in connection with sensitization to the hapten diphenylcyclopropenone (DPC). The chain recombines TRBV5-6 with TRBJ2-7; 8 nucleotides agree with TRBD2. The CDR3 nucleotides are TGTGCCAGCAGAACGGGGGGGGATGACGGGCAGTACTTC. Its protein is CASRTGGDDGQYF.